The subject of this entry is one TCR beta chain. Its matching antigen is unknown. A much larger clone sits a single nucleotide away, making a read error possible. Given the absence of the conserved phenylalanine or tryptophan at the CDR3 end, a read error is likely. These data are taken from a study of early T cells in non-severe SARS-CoV-2 infection. Study-wide background: Whole-blood bulk RNA, unsorted, was sequenced, and chains were unpaired. Findings and caveats of the study: Matching against VDJdb likely underestimated virus-specific expansions, favoring anti-spike CD8.

Researchers tagged individual cDNA molecules with unique molecular identifiers. TCRdb re-called the 5' RACE reads with MiXCR, one entry per CDR3 protein. The sample lists some 76,000 distinct CDR3 sequences; roughly a sixth were seen once. Germline V gives CDR1 SEHNR, CDR2 FQNEAQ (reference sequence). There are 14 residues in the CDR3. V was trimmed by 6 bases and J by 5 bases, leaving 17 bases between them. This receptor was obtained from an adult who was a healthcare worker with PCR-confirmed SARS-CoV-2 infection or an uninfected control (not recorded which). The chain combines TRBV7-9 with TRBJ2-7; the D gene is possibly TRBD2 (5 bases). Sequenced input: whole blood. CDR3 bases: TGTGCCAGCAGGGACGGTCTAGAGGGCCACGAGCAGTACTCC. Translation: CASRDGLEGHEQYS.